Listed below are T cell receptor beta chains from one sample, sequenced in a study of regulatory T cells in long-lasting Graves disease. TCRdb re-called the multiplex PCR reads with MiXCR, one entry per CDR3 protein. The top ten clones hold around 12% of a sample with 530,000 or so distinct CDR3 sequences, roughly 16% of them seen once. These data also featured in a second study, about T cells in Graves' hyperthyroidism and ophthalmopathy.

The sample consisted of peripheral blood mononuclear cells (PBMCs), taken at new diagnosis, from a patient treated with antithyroid drugs. The receptors come from a man aged 18 to 29 with Graves disease. CDR3s include the opening cysteine and the closing phenylalanine or tryptophan. D genes are given only for firm matches. For some rows the clone size is stated as once, few or many, or as a class when expanded; others skip it.

size	D	V	J	length	DNA	CDR3
NA	NA	TRBV20-1	TRBJ2-5	13	TGCAGTGCTAGAGTGGACTCGGTGGTGACCCAGTACTTC	CSARVDSVVTQYF
few	NA	TRBV29-1	TRBJ2-5	13	TGCAGCGTTGCTACCCTGTACCAAGAGACCCAGTACTTC	CSVATLYQETQYF
many	TRBD1	TRBV7-9	TRBJ2-1	18	TGTGCCAGCAGCTTAAGCCTTGGGACGGGACAGGGGGCGAATGAGCAGTTCTTC	CASSLSLGTGQGANEQFF
few	TRBD1	TRBV7-6	TRBJ2-2	17	TGTGCCAGCAGCTTGGGCCCGAGGGGGCGAGGCACCGGGGAGCTGTTTTTT	CASSLGPRGRGTGELFF
NA	NA	TRBV7-9	TRBJ2-2	14	TGTGCCAGCAGCTTAAAAGTGTGGACCGGGGAGCTGTTTTTT	CASSLKVWTGELFF
NA	TRBD1	TRBV5-1	TRBJ1-5	15	TGCGCCAGCAGTGAGTCCACAGGGGGCGATCAGCCCCAGCATTTT	CASSESTGGDQPQHF
many	TRBD2	TRBV12-3/TRBV12-4	TRBJ2-3	16	TGTGCCAGCAGTGGGGGACTAGCGGGAGTGTTAGATACGCAGTATTTT	CASSGGLAGVLDTQYF
NA	NA	TRBV18	TRBJ1-5	16	TGTGCCAGCTCACCACGAAAGCGCGATAGCAATCAGCCCCAGCATTTT	CASSPRKRDSNQPQHF
many	TRBD2	TRBV7-8	TRBJ2-1	17	TGTGCCAGCAGCAGATCGGGACTAGCGGGAAGTAGCAATGAGCAGTTCTTC	CASSRSGLAGSSNEQFF
NA	NA	TRBV19	TRBJ1-5	14	TGTGCCAGTGCGACGCTGCCCGTGGGTCAGCCCCAGCATTTT	CASATLPVGQPQHF
NA	TRBD2	TRBV29-1	TRBJ2-1	12	TGCAGCCAGACTAGCGGGAGCTATGAGCAGTTCTTC	CSQTSGSYEQFF
NA	TRBD1	TRBV29-1	TRBJ2-7	12	TGCAGCGTTAGACAGGGCACCTACGAGCAGTACTTC	CSVRQGTYEQYF
NA	TRBD2	TRBV2	TRBJ2-2	15	TGTGCCAGCAGTGCGGGACTAGCGGGAGATATGGAGCTGTTTTTT	CASSAGLAGDMELFF
NA	NA	TRBV30	TRBJ1-1	15	TGTGCCTGGGCCAGGGGTGTGGGGTTGAACACTGAAGCTTTCTTT	CAWARGVGLNTEAFF
few	NA	TRBV19	TRBJ1-1	13	TGTGCCAGTGGTAATATAGTGAACACTGAAGCTTTCTTT	CASGNIVNTEAFF
NA	NA	TRBV27	TRBJ2-2	16	TGTGCCAGCAGTTTATCATCGCTGGCGAACACCGGGGAGCTGTTTTTT	CASSLSSLANTGELFF
many	NA	TRBV7-9	TRBJ1-5	15	TGTGCCAGCAGCTTAGGTTTGGGCGGAGGTCAGCCCCAGCATTTT	CASSLGLGGGQPQHF
few	NA	TRBV10-3	TRBJ1-3	15	TGTGCCTCCTTCGACCAGGGTGACACTGGAAACACCATATATTTT	CASFDQGDTGNTIYF
few	TRBD1	TRBV6-5	TRBJ2-2	15	TGTGCCAGCAGTTACCAGGGGGCGAGCACCGGGGAGCTGTTTTTT	CASSYQGASTGELFF
few	TRBD2	TRBV27	TRBJ2-6	18	TGTGCCAGCAGTTTACGGCTAGCGGGGCCTTCTGGGGCCAACGTCCTGACTTTC	CASSLRLAGPSGANVLTF
NA	NA	TRBV2	TRBJ2-5	14	TGTGCCAGCAGGGACCGGGACGTCGGGGAGACCCAGTACTTC	CASRDRDVGETQYF
many	NA	TRBV2	TRBJ2-1	14	TGTGCCAGCGTGAGGAGCGGCGGTGGGAATGAGCAGTTCTTC	CASVRSGGGNEQFF
few	NA	TRBV5-1	TRBJ2-2	16	TGCGCCAGCAGCTTGGTCCCCGAGACAAACACCGGGGAGCTGTTTTTT	CASSLVPETNTGELFF
few	NA	TRBV20-1	TRBJ2-5	15	TGCAGTGCTAGAGATCCCGCAGGGGGGGGGGAGACCCAGTACTTC	CSARDPAGGGETQYF
many	NA	TRBV28	TRBJ1-5	12	TGTGCCAGCAGTGGCCAAAATCAGCCCCAGCATTTT	CASSGQNQPQHF
many	TRBD1	TRBV27	TRBJ1-5	13	TGTGCCAGCAGTTTATCCAGGGGGGAGCCCCAGCATTTT	CASSLSRGEPQHF
many	NA	TRBV27	TRBJ2-7	14	TGTGCCAGCAGTCCATCGGGGACGGCCTACGAGCAGTACTTC	CASSPSGTAYEQYF
NA	NA	TRBV28	TRBJ2-4	16	TGTGCCAGCAGTTTACAACAGAGGCTAGCCAAAAACATTCAGTACTTC	CASSLQQRLAKNIQYF
NA	TRBD1	TRBV19	TRBJ1-5	14	TGTGCCAGTAGTATTCGACAGGGGGATCAGCCCCAGCATTTT	CASSIRQGDQPQHF
few	NA	TRBV4-1	TRBJ1-2	16	TGCGCCAGCAGCCAAGATCCCCCGGCTTCTAACTATGGCTACACCTTC	CASSQDPPASNYGYTF
once	NA	TRBV9	TRBJ2-2	14	TGTGCCAGCTCGACAGGCAAGAACACCGGGGAGCTGTTTTTT	CASSTGKNTGELFF
NA	TRBD1	TRBV6-2/TRBV6-3	TRBJ1-1	13	TGTGCCAGCAGTTCGGACAGGCCCACTGAAGCTTTCTTT	CASSSDRPTEAFF
NA	TRBD1	TRBV3-1	TRBJ2-5	16	TGTGCCAGCAGCCGGGGACAGCTTCAAACCCAAGAGACCCAGTACTTC	CASSRGQLQTQETQYF
NA	NA	TRBV19	TRBJ1-1	16	TGTGCCAGTAGTATGTATTCTGGGACCCCTGTCGCTGAAGCTTTCTTT	CASSMYSGTPVAEAFF
many	NA	TRBV7-8	TRBJ2-5	16	TGTGCCAGCAGCTTATCTCGAACAGGTAGACAAGAGACCCAGTACTTC	CASSLSRTGRQETQYF
few	TRBD2	TRBV11-2	TRBJ2-1	13	TGTGCCAGCAGCCCCCACGGGGGGAATGAGCAGTTCTTC	CASSPHGGNEQFF
few	NA	TRBV5-1	TRBJ1-2	14	TGCGCCGGCAGCTCCATATTCGACAGCTATGGCTACACCTTC	CAGSSIFDSYGYTF
many	NA	TRBV6-5	TRBJ2-7	14	TGTGCCAGCAGTTGGCGGCCCGTCGTAGAAGAGCAGTACTTC	CASSWRPVVEEQYF
many	NA	TRBV30	TRBJ2-7	12	TGTGCCTGGAGTTCCCAGCCTTTGGAGCAGTACTTC	CAWSSQPLEQYF
few	TRBD1	TRBV28	TRBJ2-7	15	TGTGCCAGCAGTTCGCCGGGACAGTCATTCTACGAGCAGTACTTC	CASSSPGQSFYEQYF
many	TRBD1	TRBV12-3/TRBV12-4	TRBJ2-3	15	TGTGCCAGCAGTTCCCGGACAGGCCGCGCAGATACGCAGTATTTT	CASSSRTGRADTQYF
NA	NA	TRBV29-1	TRBJ1-1	14	TGCAGCGTTCCTAGAGGGTCTATGAACACTGAAGCTTTCTTT	CSVPRGSMNTEAFF
many	NA	TRBV5-1	TRBJ1-1	14	TGCGCCAGCAGCTTGAACAGCGTGAACACTGAAGCTTTCTTT	CASSLNSVNTEAFF
NA	TRBD2	TRBV19	TRBJ2-3	16	TGTGCCAGTAGTGGTCGCGGGAGGCCAGGGGTGGATACGCAGTATTTT	CASSGRGRPGVDTQYF
many	NA	TRBV20-1	TRBJ2-3	12	TGCAGTGCTATGCACCGGGCAGATACGCAGTATTTT	CSAMHRADTQYF
NA	TRBD2	TRBV6-2/TRBV6-3	TRBJ2-7	16	TGTGCCAGCAGTTACTCGATCAGCGGGACTTACTACGAGCAGTACTTC	CASSYSISGTYYEQYF
few	NA	TRBV27	TRBJ2-1	13	TGTGCCAGCAGGCCCCCAAATTACAATGAGCAGTTCTTC	CASRPPNYNEQFF
many	TRBD1	TRBV2	TRBJ1-1	14	TGTGCCAGCGAGCGCGGGCAGGGGGGGACTGAAGCTTTCTTT	CASERGQGGTEAFF
few	NA	TRBV6-1	TRBJ2-7	13	TGTGCCAGTGCTGAAGGGGTCACCTACGAGCAGTACTTC	CASAEGVTYEQYF
few	NA	TRBV28	TRBJ1-3	13	TGTGCCAGCAGTACACAACGGCGAAACACCATATATTTT	CASSTQRRNTIYF
NA	NA	TRBV13	TRBJ2-7	14	TGTGCCAGCAGCTCCGCAGAGTCCTCCTACGAGCAGTACTTC	CASSSAESSYEQYF
few	TRBD1	TRBV5-1	TRBJ2-1	14	TGCGCCAGCAGCCGACAGGGGGGGCACAATGAGCAGTTCTTC	CASSRQGGHNEQFF
NA	TRBD2	TRBV29-1	TRBJ2-3	14	TGCAGCGCAGGACTAGCGGGATCCACAGATACGCAGTATTTT	CSAGLAGSTDTQYF
many	NA	TRBV11-2	TRBJ1-5	14	TGTGCCAGCAGCCTGGGGGGGGAGTCTCAGCCCCAGCATTTT	CASSLGGESQPQHF